The 23 T cell receptor beta chains given below trace back to one sample, sequenced in a study of cytomegalovirus exposure and HLA in healthy donors (TCRdb year 2017). The receptor library was made with the immunoSEQ multiplex PCR assay. The multiplex PCR relied on a mix of 60 forward primers for TCR Vbeta segments and 13 reverse primers for TCR Jbeta segments. Not all clones reach the TCRdb copy of this immuneACCESS table, which keeps in-frame sequences only. Checked studies attribute under half of the gap to unresolved V genes and leave the rest unexplained. Counted in this sample were fewer than 100,000 clones; 60% to 80% of them appeared once. Roughly 1.2% of the sample goes to the ten largest clones. The material sequenced was PBMCs. Every receptor here comes from a female donor in good health and CMV-seronegative.

The CDR3 loop is CASSPWVGGEKLFF. CDR3 sequence (DNA): TGTGCCAGCAGCCCCTGGGTAGGGGGCGAAAAACTGTTTTTT. This chain uses TRBV9 with TRBJ1-4; 7 positions agree with TRBD1. V shed 4 bases, J shed 8 bases, and the junction held 8 bases outside the gene matches. The CDR3 is 14 amino acids. From germline, CDR1 is SGDLS and CDR2 YYNGEE.

The rearrangement uses TRBV14 and TRBJ2-7, with TRBD1 matching over 8 bases. CDR1 is SGHDN and CDR2 is FVKESK in the germline V gene. V dropped 3 bases and J dropped 4; count of bases not matched to a gene: 5. The CDR3 is 14 residues long. In DNA form, the CDR3 reads TGTGCCAGCAGCCACGGTCAGGGGGCTTACGAGCAGTACTTC. Encoded protein: CASSHGQGAYEQYF.

This clone has more than one count but fewer than ten. The chain uses TRBV19 and TRBJ1-1; the D gene is possibly TRBD1 (6 bases). The CDR3 is 13 amino acids. The V end lost 5 bases, the J end lost 11 bases, and 18 bases lay between the germline ends. CDR1 LNHDA and CDR2 SQIVND come from the germline V gene (reference sequence). For the CDR3, the DNA is TGTGCCAGTAGTGTAGTGACAGGAGGTCTCGCTTTCTTT. Protein: CASSVVTGGLAFF.

The chain carries TRBV5-6 and TRBJ2-1; perhaps TRBD2 as D (5 bases). Germline CDR1 and CDR2: SGHDT and YYEEEE. CDR3 size: 14 residues. V was cut by 3 bases and J by 1 base, with 8 bases left in between. This CDR3 reads CASSSRRSYNEQFF. CDR3 nucleotide sequence: TGTGCCAGCAGCTCCCGGAGGTCCTACAATGAGCAGTTCTTC.

V and J are TRBV18 and TRBJ2-7; TRBD2 is a possible D gene (5 bases). V was pared by 3 bases and J by 0 bases, with 12 bases between. CDR1 KGHSH and CDR2 LQKENI come from the germline V gene. The CDR3 contains 15 residues. The CDR3 DNA reads TGTGCCAGCTCACCGGATGGCGGGTCCTCCTACGAGCAGTACTTC. This translates into CASSPDGGSSYEQYF.

This clone was detected ten times or more. The chain carries TRBV6-5 and TRBJ1-3; D ambiguous. There are 15 residues in the CDR3. The V gene lost 2 bases and the J gene lost 0 bases, with 8 bases spanning the gap. The germline V gene has CDR1 MNHEY and CDR2 SVGAGI. The CDR3 sequence is CASSYQASSGNTIYF. The CDR3 nucleotides read TGTGCCAGCAGTTACCAGGCATCCTCTGGAAACACCATATATTTT.

This sequence joins TRBV29-1 and TRBJ2-4, with 7 bases lining up with TRBD2. V lost 2 bases, J lost 1 base, and 2 bases stayed unmatched. The CDR3 has 14 amino acids. Germline CDR1 SQVTM, CDR2 ANQGSEA. This CDR3 is CSVESGGAKNIQYF. The CDR3 nucleotides read TGCAGCGTTGAATCCGGGGGGGCCAAAAACATTCAGTACTTC.

The genes are TRBV28 and TRBJ1-5; TRBD1 might be the D (6 bases). The CDR3 is made up of 14 amino acids. Germline loops: CDR1 MDHEN, CDR2 SYDVKM. V was pared by 6 bases and J by 6 bases, with 15 bases between. The CDR3 loop reads CASRSTGSRQPQHF. CDR3 nucleotide sequence: TGTGCCAGCAGATCTACAGGGTCGCGTCAGCCCCAGCATTTT.

The chain joins TRBV6-4 to TRBJ2-1, with 10 bases fitting TRBD2. V dropped 4 bases and J dropped 8; count of bases not matched to a gene: 5. This CDR3 spans 14 amino acids. Germline CDR1 is MRHNA and CDR2 is SNTAGT. DNA of the CDR3: TGTGCCAGCAGTGGACAGCGGGAGGGGGATGAGCAGTTCTTC. It codes for CASSGQREGDEQFF.

This sequence joins TRBV29-1 and TRBJ2-5; the match to TRBD1 covers 8 bases. The J call may be wrong; the DNA end is better matched by TRBJ2-7. Germline CDR1 reads SQVTM; CDR2 reads ANQGSEA. This CDR3 comprises 13 residues. In DNA, the CDR3 is TGCAGCGTTACCAGGACAGGGAGTTACGAGCAGTACTTC. Its protein is CSVTRTGSYEQYF.

The rearrangement joins TRBV5-6 to TRBJ2-2; D might be TRBD1 (5 bases). Looked up from germline, CDR1 is SGHDT and CDR2 is YYEEEE. Deletions cut 0 bases from V and 2 bases from J, with 8 bases between. The CDR3 sequence is 15 residues long. As DNA, the CDR3 is TGTGCCAGCAGCTTGGACAGGTTTAACACCGGGGAGCTGTTTTTT. Encoded protein: CASSLDRFNTGELFF. The full variable domain, in which reference TRBV5-6 and TRBJ2-2 provide the parts outside the CDR3, is DAGVTQSPTHLIKTRGQQVTLRCSPKSGHDTVSWYQQALGQGPQFIFQYYEEEERQRGNFPDRFSGHQFPNYSSELNVNALLLGDSALYLCASSLDRFNTGELFFGEGSRLTVL.

The rearrangement joins TRBV5-4 to TRBJ2-7; 10 nucleotides agree with TRBD2. The CDR3 consists of 15 residues. Germline CDR1 and CDR2: SGHNT and YYREEE (reference sequence). V was clipped by 3 bases and J by 7 bases; unmatched bases: 10. CDR3 protein: CASSSPSGRAEEQYF. The CDR3 DNA reads as TGTGCCAGCAGCTCTCCGAGCGGGAGGGCCGAAGAGCAGTACTTC.

The genes are TRBV5-1 and TRBJ2-1; 8 nucleotides line up with TRBD1. Looked up from germline, CDR1 is SGHRS and CDR2 is YFSETQ. CDR3 length: 14 residues. V was pared by 0 bases and J by 9 bases, with 5 bases of the junction left unmatched. CDR3 DNA sequence: TGCGCCAGCAGCTTGGGGACAGGGAGTATTGAGCAGTTCTTC. This sequence encodes CASSLGTGSIEQFF.

The chain employs TRBV10-2 and TRBJ2-2; 10 bases fit TRBD1. V lost 3 bases, J lost 6 bases, and 7 bases stayed unmatched. Looked up from germline, CDR1 is WSHSY and CDR2 is SAAADI. The CDR3 contains 16 residues. The CDR3 DNA reads as TGCGCCAGCAGTGACTTCGACAGGGGGCGTCCCGGGGAGCTGTTTTTT. Protein product: CASSDFDRGRPGELFF.

This clone is a singleton in its sample. The chain carries TRBV6-5 and TRBJ2-3; 12 bases align to TRBD2. J gave up 7 bases and V 5 bases, and 7 bases lay outside the gene matches. The CDR3 loop spans 15 amino acids. Germline CDR1 and CDR2: MNHEY and SVGAGI. In nucleotides, the CDR3 is TGTGCCAGCAGTCGGACTAGCGGGGCGACCCATACGCAGTATTTT. Amino acids: CASSRTSGATHTQYF.

This rearrangement joins TRBV29-1 to TRBJ2-1, with D uncertain. Per germline, CDR1 SQVTM and CDR2 ANQGSEA. The CDR3 has 11 residues. The V end lost 4 bases, the J end lost 3 bases, and 4 bases lay between the germline ends. The CDR3 coding sequence is TGCAGCGTTGTCGGCTACAATGAGCAGTTCTTC. It codes for CSVVGYNEQFF.

This clone was seen only a few times. The chain couples TRBV11-2 to TRBJ2-5; D ambiguous. The germline V and J ends were trimmed by 1 base and 7 bases, with 10 bases remaining between them. The CDR3 loop spans 13 amino acids. Germline CDR1 is SGHAT and CDR2 is FQNNGV. This CDR3 is CASSLGGWVTQYF. DNA for the CDR3: TGTGCCAGCAGCTTAGGAGGATGGGTGACCCAGTACTTC.

This chain links TRBV10-3 with TRBJ2-7; the match to TRBD1 covers 8 bases. Germline CDR1 ENHRY, CDR2 SYGVKD. Trimming removed 7 bases from V and 0 bases from J; junction bases left unmatched: 14. The CDR3 is 17 amino acids. The CDR3 loop reads CAITETLAGTGSYEQYF. CDR3 nucleotide sequence: TGTGCCATCACAGAAACCTTAGCCGGGACAGGCTCCTACGAGCAGTACTTC.

The chain links TRBV2 to TRBJ1-5; possible D gene TRBD1, 6 bases. Germline values: CDR1 SNHLY, CDR2 FYNNEI. V dropped 10 bases and J dropped 6 bases, with 16 bases sitting between them. This CDR3 has 13 amino acids. Written as DNA, the CDR3 is TGTGCCACCTCCAACAGGGCAAGTCAGCCCCAGCATTTT. This translates into CATSNRASQPQHF.

V gene TRBV9 combines with J gene TRBJ1-5; no definite D call. V was clipped by 0 bases and J by 0 bases, with 7 bases between them. The CDR3 sequence is 15 residues long. Germline V CDR1 and CDR2: SGDLS, YYNGEE. CDR3 nucleotide sequence: TGTGCCAGCAGCGTAGTGACACTTAGCAATCAGCCCCAGCATTTT. Protein: CASSVVTLSNQPQHF.

This chain connects TRBV7-9 to TRBJ2-7; maybe TRBD1 (6 bases). CDR3 length: 14 amino acids. Per germline, CDR1 SEHNR and CDR2 FQNEAQ (reference sequence). Trimming shortened V by 3 bases and J by 2 bases, and 11 bases separated the two germline ends. The CDR3 DNA follows: TGTGCCAGCAGCTTTCCGGGACATCCCTACGAGCAGTACTTC. Translating it yields CASSFPGHPYEQYF.

This clone was counted between two and nine times. This chain connects TRBV12-5 to TRBJ1-5; D is ambiguous. V lost 2 bases and J 8 bases, leaving 4 bases between the germline ends. This CDR3 is 11 amino acids long. Germline CDR1 and CDR2: LGHNT and FRNRAP. The CDR3: CASGLTEPQHF. CDR3 DNA: TGTGCTAGTGGTTTGACGGAGCCCCAGCATTTT.

This sequence joins TRBV7-9 and TRBJ1-2; D is possibly TRBD1 (6 bases). Germline values: CDR1 SEHNR, CDR2 FQNEAQ (reference sequence). V lost 5 bases and J 4 bases, leaving 11 bases between the germline ends. This CDR3 is 13 amino acids long. CDR3 sequence (DNA): TGTGCCAGCAGCCTGGGGACACGCTATGGCTACACCTTC. It codes for CASSLGTRYGYTF.